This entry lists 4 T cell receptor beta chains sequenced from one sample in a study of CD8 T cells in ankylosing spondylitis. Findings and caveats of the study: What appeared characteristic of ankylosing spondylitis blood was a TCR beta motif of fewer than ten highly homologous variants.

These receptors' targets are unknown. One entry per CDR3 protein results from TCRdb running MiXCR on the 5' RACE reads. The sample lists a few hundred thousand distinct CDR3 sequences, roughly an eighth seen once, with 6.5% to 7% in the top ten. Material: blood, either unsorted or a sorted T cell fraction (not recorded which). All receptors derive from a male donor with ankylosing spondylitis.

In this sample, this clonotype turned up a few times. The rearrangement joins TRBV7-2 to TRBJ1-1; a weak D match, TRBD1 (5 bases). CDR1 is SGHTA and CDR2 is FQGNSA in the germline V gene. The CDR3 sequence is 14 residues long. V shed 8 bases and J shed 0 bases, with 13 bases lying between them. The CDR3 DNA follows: TGTGCCAGCCCTCGGGAGACAGTGAACACTGAAGCTTTCTTT. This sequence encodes CASPRETVNTEAFF.

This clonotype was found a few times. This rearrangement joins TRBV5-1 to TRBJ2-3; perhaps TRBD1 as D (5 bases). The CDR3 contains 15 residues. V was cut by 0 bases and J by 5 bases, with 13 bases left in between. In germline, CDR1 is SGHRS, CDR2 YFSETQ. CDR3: CASSLDNRIIDTQYF. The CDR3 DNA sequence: TGCGCCAGCAGCTTGGATAACAGGATAATAGATACGCAGTATTTT.

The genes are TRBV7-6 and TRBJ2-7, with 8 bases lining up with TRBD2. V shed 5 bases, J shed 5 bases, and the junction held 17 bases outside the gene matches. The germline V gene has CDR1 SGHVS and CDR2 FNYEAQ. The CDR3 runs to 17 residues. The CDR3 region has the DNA TGTGCCAGCAGCCCGAGGGTAGCGGGGCCCGGTTTGAACGAGCAGTACTTC. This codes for CASSPRVAGPGLNEQYF.

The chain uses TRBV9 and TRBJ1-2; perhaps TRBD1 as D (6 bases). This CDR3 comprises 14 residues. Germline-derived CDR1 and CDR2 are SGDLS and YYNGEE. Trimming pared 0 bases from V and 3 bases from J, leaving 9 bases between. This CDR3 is CASSVAGDHYGYTF. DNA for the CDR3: TGTGCCAGCAGCGTAGCAGGGGACCACTATGGCTACACCTTC.